This T cell receptor beta chain was captured by sequencing in a study of cytomegalovirus exposure and HLA in healthy donors. Study-level points and caveats: As a later analysis revealed, the rate of TCR association differed by HLA locus, with DRB1 most and HLA-C fewest. It was likely that a cluster of highly shared sequence variants was a sequencing artifact. Most TCR sequences were seen very rarely across donors, but some public TCRs occurred in many.

13 Jbeta primers and 60 Vbeta primers were used for the PCR. TCRdb keeps only in-frame clones here, not all; method: immunoSEQ multiplex PCR. The sample includes under 130,000 clones, roughly 71% of them seen just once. Of note for this clone: The antigen remains undetermined.

The CDR3 runs to 16 residues. Losses at the gene ends were 8 bases for V and 0 bases for J; bases not matched to a gene: 10. Germline assignment: CDR1 SEHNR and CDR2 FQNEAQ (reference sequence). The chain carries TRBV7-9 and TRBJ2-3; 8 nucleotides match TRBD2. The TCR sequence derives from a man aged 40-50 years in good health and CMV-seropositive. The sequenced sample was PBMCs. The CDR3 DNA reads as TGTGCCAGCTTTAGTTCGGGAGGGGTTAGCACAGATACGCAGTATTTT. It specifies CASFSSGGVSTDTQYF.